Below, 17 T cell receptor beta chains from the same sample are listed, as sequenced in a study of T cells in localized non-small cell lung cancer. Sequencing used immunoSEQ multiplex PCR; TCRdb keeps in-frame clones, though not all of them. The sample contains about 10,000 clones, roughly 29% of which appear only once. The sample here was lung tumor tissue, taken before any cancer treatment. All receptors derive from a man aged 40 to 70 with stage I lung adenocarcinoma.

This clone showed up just a few times. CDR3 sequence reads: CASSGPGLEAQYF. CDR3 bases: TGTGCCAGCAGCGGACCAGGGCTCGAGGCGCAGTATTTT. The chain carries TRBV9 and TRBJ2-3, with D maybe TRBD1 (5 bases). V lost 3 bases, J lost 10 bases, and 15 bases lay in between. The CDR3 runs to 13 residues. Germline V gene lookup returns CDR1 SGDLS and CDR2 YYNGEE.

This clone was seen only a few times. This chain links TRBV5-1 with TRBJ1-4; tentatively, D is TRBD1 (6 bases). The V end was cut by 1 base, the J end by 5 bases, with 15 bases between. CDR1 SGHRS and CDR2 YFSETQ come from the germline V gene. CDR3 length: 16 amino acids. The CDR3 loop reads CASSLPSDSSNEKLFF. The CDR3 DNA is TGCGCCAGCAGCTTGCCCTCGGACAGCTCAAATGAAAAACTGTTTTTT.

This clone was detected only a few times. The V gene is TRBV14, the J gene TRBJ2-2, with D possibly called TRBD1 or TRBD2 (5 bases each). Trimming left V 2 bases short and J 2 bases short, with 12 bases between. CDR1 is SGHDN, CDR2 FVKESK, per germline. CDR3 length: 16 amino acids. The CDR3 here is CASSQLSGQNTGELFF. The DNA for the CDR3 is TGTGCCAGCAGCCAACTAAGCGGACAAAACACCGGGGAGCTGTTTTTT.

This clone has only a few counts. V gene TRBV19 combines with J gene TRBJ1-2; no definite D call. In germline, CDR1 is LNHDA, CDR2 SQIVND (reference sequence). The CDR3 length is 14 residues. V shed 6 bases and J shed 4 bases, with 15 bases lying between them. Here the CDR3 reads CASRVTGGFYGYTF. In DNA form, the CDR3 reads TGTGCCAGTAGGGTGACGGGAGGGTTCTATGGCTACACCTTC.

The chain is built from TRBV9 and TRBJ1-5; D not resolved. V dropped 4 bases and J dropped 1 base, with 15 bases sitting between them. The CDR3 is 16 residues long. Germline assignment: CDR1 SGDLS and CDR2 YYNGEE. The CDR3 reads CASSKVEGQSNQPQHF. The CDR3 bases are TGTGCCAGCAGCAAAGTGGAAGGGCAGAGCAATCAGCCCCAGCATTTT.

This clone was found a few times. V and J are TRBV9 and TRBJ1-1; no reliable D call. This CDR3 spans 15 amino acids. The germline V gene has CDR1 SGDLS and CDR2 YYNGEE. V was pared by 0 bases and J by 1 base, with 10 bases between. The CDR3 is CASSVAGSRNTEAFF. The CDR3 nucleotides are TGTGCCAGCAGCGTAGCTGGAAGCAGGAACACTGAAGCTTTCTTT.

The rearrangement links TRBV11-3 to TRBJ2-3, with 8 positions matching TRBD2. The germline V gene encodes CDR1 SGHNT and CDR2 YENEEA. The CDR3 consists of 15 residues. J gave up 2 bases and V 5 bases, and 6 bases lay outside the gene matches. The CDR3 DNA reads as TGTGCCAGCAGCCAAGTCGGGAGGGACACAGATACGCAGTATTTT. This sequence encodes CASSQVGRDTDTQYF.

The chain recombines TRBV5-1 with TRBJ2-2; D remains unclear. Germline CDR1 reads SGHRS; CDR2 reads YFSETQ. This CDR3 is built from 15 residues. V lost 1 base to trimming and J lost 5 bases, with 12 bases between them. CDR3 in amino acids: CASSLLWERTGELFF. The CDR3 nucleotides are TGCGCCAGCAGCTTGTTATGGGAAAGGACCGGGGAGCTGTTTTTT.

The gene calls are TRBV5-1 and TRBJ1-1; TRBD1 agrees at 12 bases. There are 17 residues in the CDR3. Losses at the gene ends were 4 bases for V and 5 bases for J; bases not matched to a gene: 12. CDR1 is SGHRS, CDR2 YFSETQ, per germline. CDR3 residues: CASSPEGTGGAGTEAFF. The CDR3 nucleotides are TGCGCCAGCAGCCCGGAAGGGACAGGGGGCGCAGGGACTGAAGCTTTCTTT.

The chain carries TRBV30 and TRBJ2-6; D unresolved. From germline, CDR1 is GTSNPN and CDR2 SVGIG (reference sequence). The V and J ends lost 2 bases and 2 bases respectively, with 10 bases between them. This CDR3 comprises 15 residues. The CDR3: CAWSFGQAGANVLTF. CDR3 bases: TGTGCCTGGAGTTTTGGTCAGGCTGGGGCCAACGTCCTGACTTTC.

This chain links TRBV5-1 with TRBJ2-3, with unresolved D. CDR3 size: 16 residues. Germline CDR1 SGHRS, CDR2 YFSETQ. V was pared by 0 bases and J by 2 bases, with 13 bases between. The CDR3 DNA sequence: TGCGCCAGCAGCTTGGCCGAGGAACGGCCCACAGATACGCAGTATTTT. It is translated as CASSLAEERPTDTQYF.

The chain uses TRBV5-1 and TRBJ2-3; 9 bases match TRBD1. CDR3 size: 14 residues. Germline CDR1 SGHRS, CDR2 YFSETQ. The trim removed 5 bases at V and 5 bases at J, leaving 6 bases unmatched. The CDR3 protein is CASRGQGAGDTQYF. CDR3 DNA sequence: TGCGCCAGCAGGGGACAGGGAGCCGGAGATACGCAGTATTTT. Combining the CDR3 with reference TRBV5-1 and TRBJ2-3 gives the whole variable domain KAGVTQTPRYLIKTRGQQVTLSCSPISGHRSVSWYQQTPGQGLQFLFEYFSETQRNKGNFPGRFSGRQFSNSRSEMNVSTLELGDSALYLCASRGQGAGDTQYFGPGTRLTVL.

Ten or more counts support this clone. The chain links TRBV11-3 to TRBJ1-6; D not certain. CDR1 is SGHNT, CDR2 YENEEA, per germline. The CDR3 covers 15 residues. V was shortened by 4 bases and J by 3 bases, with 10 bases between the two germline ends. The CDR3 is CASSSSRNYNSPLHF. CDR3 nucleotide sequence: TGTGCCAGCAGCTCCTCCCGGAACTATAATTCACCCCTCCACTTT.

This chain joins TRBV25-1 and TRBJ2-2, with 10 bases identical to TRBD1. Unmatched junction bases numbered 10, after V lost 5 bases and J lost 7 bases. Germline CDR1 is MGHDK and CDR2 is SYGVNS. This CDR3 is built from 16 residues. CDR3 amino acids: CASSTRDRGWVGELFF. In DNA, the CDR3 is TGTGCCAGCAGTACCCGGGACAGGGGATGGGTCGGGGAGCTGTTTTTT. Supplemented by reference TRBV25-1 and TRBJ2-2, the full variable domain reads EADIYQTPRYLVIGTGKKITLECSQTMGHDKMYWYQQDPGMELHLIHYSYGVNSTEKGDLSSESTVSRIRTEHFPLTLESARPSHTSQYLCASSTRDRGWVGELFFGEGSRLTVL.

The chain uses TRBV11-3 and TRBJ1-5, with D perhaps matching TRBD1 (6 bases). Germline V gene data show CDR1 as SGHNT and CDR2 as YENEEA. The CDR3 contains 17 residues. Trimming removed 3 bases from V and 2 bases from J, with 17 bases in between. The CDR3: CASSFLGGGRGNQPQHF. CDR3 coding DNA: TGTGCCAGCAGCTTCCTTGGGGGCGGTAGGGGCAATCAGCCCCAGCATTTT.

This sequence joins TRBV19 and TRBJ2-3; tentatively, D is TRBD2 (5 bases). The CDR3 has 16 amino acids. The germline CDR1 and CDR2 sequences are LNHDA and SQIVND (reference sequence). V was cut by 3 bases and J by 0 bases, with 13 bases left in between. The CDR3 reads CASSIASGSSTDTQYF. In nucleotides, the CDR3 is TGTGCCAGTAGTATTGCCAGCGGTTCTAGCACAGATACGCAGTATTTT.

The J gene is TRBJ2-3, the V gene TRBV9; D is ambiguous. Germline V lookup: CDR1 SGDLS, CDR2 YYNGEE. The CDR3 contains 15 residues. V was pared by 0 bases and J by 4 bases, with 12 bases between. The CDR3 region has the DNA TGTGCCAGCAGCGTAGAGGGCCAATCGGCAGATACGCAGTATTTT. Amino acids: CASSVEGQSADTQYF.